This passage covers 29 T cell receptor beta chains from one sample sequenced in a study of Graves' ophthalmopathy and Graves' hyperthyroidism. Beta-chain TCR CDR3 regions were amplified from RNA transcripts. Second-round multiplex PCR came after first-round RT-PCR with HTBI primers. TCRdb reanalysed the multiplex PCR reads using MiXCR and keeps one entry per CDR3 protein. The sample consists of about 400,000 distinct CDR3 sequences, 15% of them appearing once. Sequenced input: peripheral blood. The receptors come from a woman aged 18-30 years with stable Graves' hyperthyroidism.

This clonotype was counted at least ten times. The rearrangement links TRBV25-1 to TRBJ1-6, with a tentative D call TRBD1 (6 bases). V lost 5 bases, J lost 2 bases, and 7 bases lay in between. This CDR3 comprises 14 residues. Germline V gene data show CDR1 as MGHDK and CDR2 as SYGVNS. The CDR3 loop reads CASSRQAYNSPLHF. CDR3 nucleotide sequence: TGTGCCAGCAGTCGACAGGCCTATAATTCACCCCTCCACTTT.

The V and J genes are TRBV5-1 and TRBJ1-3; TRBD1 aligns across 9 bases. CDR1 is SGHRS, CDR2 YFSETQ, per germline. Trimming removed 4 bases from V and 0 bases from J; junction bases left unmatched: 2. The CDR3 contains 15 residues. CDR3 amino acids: CASSAGQGSGNTIYF. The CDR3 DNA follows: TGCGCCAGCAGCGCGGGACAGGGCTCTGGAAACACCATATATTTT.

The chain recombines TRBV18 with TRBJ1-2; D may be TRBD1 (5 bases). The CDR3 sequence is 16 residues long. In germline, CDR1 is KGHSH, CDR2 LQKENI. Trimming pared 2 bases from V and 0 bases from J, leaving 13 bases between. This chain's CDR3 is CASSPKAGGSNYGYTF. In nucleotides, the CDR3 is TGTGCCAGCTCACCAAAGGCTGGGGGATCTAACTATGGCTACACCTTC.

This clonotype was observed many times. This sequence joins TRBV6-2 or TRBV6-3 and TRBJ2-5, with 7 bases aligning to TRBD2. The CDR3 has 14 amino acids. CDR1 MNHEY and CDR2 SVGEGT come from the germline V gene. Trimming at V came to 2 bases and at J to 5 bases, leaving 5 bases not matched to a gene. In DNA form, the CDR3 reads TGTGCCAGCAGTTACGGGGGGGGGGTGGAGACCCAGTACTTC. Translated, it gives CASSYGGGVETQYF.

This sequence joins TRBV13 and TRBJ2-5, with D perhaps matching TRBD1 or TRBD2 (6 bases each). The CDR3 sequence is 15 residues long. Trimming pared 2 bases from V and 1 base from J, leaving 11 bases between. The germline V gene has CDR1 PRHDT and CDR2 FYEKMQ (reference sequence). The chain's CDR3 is CASSLRGDFQETQYF. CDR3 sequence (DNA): TGTGCCAGCAGCTTAAGGGGGGACTTCCAAGAGACCCAGTACTTC.

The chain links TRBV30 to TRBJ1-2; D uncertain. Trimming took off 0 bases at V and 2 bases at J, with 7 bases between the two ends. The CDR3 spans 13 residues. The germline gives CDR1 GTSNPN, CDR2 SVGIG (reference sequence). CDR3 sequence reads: CAWSVLVNYGYTF. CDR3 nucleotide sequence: TGTGCCTGGAGTGTACTGGTGAACTATGGCTACACCTTC. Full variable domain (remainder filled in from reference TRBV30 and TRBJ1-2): SQTIHQWPATLVQPVGSPLSLECTVEGTSNPNLYWYRQAAGRGLQLLFYSVGIGQISSEVPQNLSASRPQDRQFILSSKKLLLSDSGFYLCAWSVLVNYGYTFGSGTRLTVV.

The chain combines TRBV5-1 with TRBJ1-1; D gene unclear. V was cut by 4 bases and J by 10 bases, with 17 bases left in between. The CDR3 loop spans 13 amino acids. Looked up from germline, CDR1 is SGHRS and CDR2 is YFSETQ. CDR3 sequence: CASSREPTSGAFF. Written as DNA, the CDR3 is TGCGCCAGCAGCCGGGAACCTACCAGCGGAGCTTTCTTT. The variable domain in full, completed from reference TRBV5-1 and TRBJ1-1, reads KAGVTQTPRYLIKTRGQQVTLSCSPISGHRSVSWYQQTPGQGLQFLFEYFSETQRNKGNFPGRFSGRQFSNSRSEMNVSTLELGDSALYLCASSREPTSGAFFGQGTRLTVV.

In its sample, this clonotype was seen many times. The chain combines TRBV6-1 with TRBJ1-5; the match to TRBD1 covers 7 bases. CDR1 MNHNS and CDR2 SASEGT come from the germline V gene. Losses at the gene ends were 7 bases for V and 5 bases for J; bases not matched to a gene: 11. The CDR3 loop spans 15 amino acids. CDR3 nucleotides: TGTGCCAGCACCCCTCGAGGAGGGGGCGATCAGCCCCAGCATTTT. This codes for CASTPRGGGDQPQHF.

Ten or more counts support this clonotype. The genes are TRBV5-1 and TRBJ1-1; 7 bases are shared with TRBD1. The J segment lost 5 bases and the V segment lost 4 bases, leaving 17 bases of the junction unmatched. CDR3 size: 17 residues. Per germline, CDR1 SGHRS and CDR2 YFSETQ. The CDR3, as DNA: TGCGCCAGCAGCGACCGCCTGACAGGGTACCGGAAAACTGAAGCTTTCTTT. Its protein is CASSDRLTGYRKTEAFF.

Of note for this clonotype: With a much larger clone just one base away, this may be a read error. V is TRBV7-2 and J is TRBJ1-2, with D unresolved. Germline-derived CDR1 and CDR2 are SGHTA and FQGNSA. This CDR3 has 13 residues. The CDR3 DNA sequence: TGTGTCAGCAGCCGAACGGGGAGAACGGGCTACACCTTC. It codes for CVSSRTGRTGYTF.

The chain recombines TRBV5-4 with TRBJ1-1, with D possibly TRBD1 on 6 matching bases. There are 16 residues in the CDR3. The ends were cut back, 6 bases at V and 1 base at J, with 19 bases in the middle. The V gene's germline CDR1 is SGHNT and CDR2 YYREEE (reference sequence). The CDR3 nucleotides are TGTGCCAGCACCGTACAGGGACGGTTATCGAACACTGAAGCTTTCTTT. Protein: CASTVQGRLSNTEAFF.

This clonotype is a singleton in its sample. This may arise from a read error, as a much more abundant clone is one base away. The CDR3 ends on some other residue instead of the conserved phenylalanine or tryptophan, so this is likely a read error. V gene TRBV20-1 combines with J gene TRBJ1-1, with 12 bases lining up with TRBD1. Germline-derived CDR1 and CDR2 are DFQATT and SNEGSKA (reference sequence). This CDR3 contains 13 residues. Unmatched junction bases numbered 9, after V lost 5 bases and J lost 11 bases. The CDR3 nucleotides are TGCAGTGCTGTATCGGGACAGGGGGCTTTTGCTTTCTTG. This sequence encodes CSAVSGQGAFAFL.

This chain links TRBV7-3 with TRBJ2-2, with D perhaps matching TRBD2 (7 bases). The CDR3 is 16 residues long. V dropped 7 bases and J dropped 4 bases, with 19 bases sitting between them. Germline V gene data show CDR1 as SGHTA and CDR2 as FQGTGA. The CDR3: CASTPLGGAGTGELFF. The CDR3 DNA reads TGTGCCAGCACCCCCTTGGGGGGGGCGGGCACCGGGGAGCTGTTTTTT. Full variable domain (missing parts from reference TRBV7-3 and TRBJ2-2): GAGVSQTPSNKVTEKGKYVELRCDPISGHTALYWYRQSLGQGPEFLIYFQGTGAADDSGLPNDRFFAVRPEGSVSTLKIQRTERGDSAVYLCASTPLGGAGTGELFFGEGSRLTVL.

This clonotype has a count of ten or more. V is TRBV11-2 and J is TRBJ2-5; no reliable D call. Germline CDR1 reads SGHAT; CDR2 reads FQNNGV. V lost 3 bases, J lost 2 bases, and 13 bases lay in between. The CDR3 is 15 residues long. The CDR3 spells CASSLGYGLQETQYF. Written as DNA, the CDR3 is TGTGCCAGCAGCTTGGGATACGGCCTGCAAGAGACCCAGTACTTC. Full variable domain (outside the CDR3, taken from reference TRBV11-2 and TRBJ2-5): EAGVAQSPRYKIIEKRQSVAFWCNPISGHATLYWYQQILGQGPKLLIQFQNNGVVDDSQLPKDRFSAERLKGVDSTLKIQPAKLEDSAVYLCASSLGYGLQETQYFGPGTRLLVL.

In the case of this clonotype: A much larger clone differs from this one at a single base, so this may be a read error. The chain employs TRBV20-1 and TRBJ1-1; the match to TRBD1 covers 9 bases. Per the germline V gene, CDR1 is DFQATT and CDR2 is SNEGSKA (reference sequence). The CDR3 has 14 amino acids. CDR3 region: CSAPRGQGRTEACF. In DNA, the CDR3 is TGCAGTGCTCCGAGGGGACAGGGACGAACTGAAGCTTGCTTT.

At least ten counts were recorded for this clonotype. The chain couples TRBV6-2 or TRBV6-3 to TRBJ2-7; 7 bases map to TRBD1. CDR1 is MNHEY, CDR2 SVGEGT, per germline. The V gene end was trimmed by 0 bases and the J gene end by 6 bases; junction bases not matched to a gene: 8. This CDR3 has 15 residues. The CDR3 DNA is TGTGCCAGCAGTTACTCCCGACAGGGTGAGGTCGAGCAGTACTTC. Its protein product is CASSYSRQGEVEQYF.

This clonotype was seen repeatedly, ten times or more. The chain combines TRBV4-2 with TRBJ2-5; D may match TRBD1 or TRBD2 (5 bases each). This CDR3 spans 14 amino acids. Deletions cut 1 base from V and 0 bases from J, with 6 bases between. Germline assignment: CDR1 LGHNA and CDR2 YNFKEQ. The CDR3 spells CASSQGGNQETQYF. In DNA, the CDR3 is TGTGCCAGCAGCCAAGGGGGGAACCAAGAGACCCAGTACTTC.

This chain's CDR3 is CASSLTMGPGEQYF. In nucleotides, the CDR3 is TGTGCCAGCAGCTTGACCATGGGTCCAGGCGAGCAGTACTTC. The rearrangement uses TRBV5-6 and TRBJ2-7; D unresolved. Germline lookup yields CDR1 SGHDT and CDR2 YYEEEE. The CDR3 consists of 14 residues. The germline V and J ends were trimmed by 1 base and 6 bases, with 14 bases remaining between them.

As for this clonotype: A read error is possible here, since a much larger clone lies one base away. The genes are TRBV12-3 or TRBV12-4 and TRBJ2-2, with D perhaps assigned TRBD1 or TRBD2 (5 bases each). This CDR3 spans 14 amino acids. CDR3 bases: TGTGCCAGCGGCGGCAGGGTGAACACCGGGGAGCTGTGTTTT. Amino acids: CASGGRVNTGELCF.

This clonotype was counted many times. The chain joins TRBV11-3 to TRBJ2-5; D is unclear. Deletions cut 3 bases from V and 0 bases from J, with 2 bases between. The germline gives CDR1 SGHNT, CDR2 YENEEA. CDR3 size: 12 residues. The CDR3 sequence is CASSFNQETQYF. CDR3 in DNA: TGTGCCAGCAGCTTCAACCAAGAGACCCAGTACTTC.

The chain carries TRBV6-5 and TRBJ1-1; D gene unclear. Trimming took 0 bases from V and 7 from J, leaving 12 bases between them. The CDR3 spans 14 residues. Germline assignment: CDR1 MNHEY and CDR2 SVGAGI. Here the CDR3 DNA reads TGTGCCAGCAGTTACTCGGCGGGAGTGGGTGAAGCTTTCTTT. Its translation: CASSYSAGVGEAFF.

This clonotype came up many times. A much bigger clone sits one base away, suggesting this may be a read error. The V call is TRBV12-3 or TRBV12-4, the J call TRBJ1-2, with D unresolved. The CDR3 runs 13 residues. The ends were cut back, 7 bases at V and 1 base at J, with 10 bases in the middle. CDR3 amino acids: CASTPLGNYGYTF. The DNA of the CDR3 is TGTGCCAGCACCCCCCTGGGTAACTATGGCTACACCTTC.

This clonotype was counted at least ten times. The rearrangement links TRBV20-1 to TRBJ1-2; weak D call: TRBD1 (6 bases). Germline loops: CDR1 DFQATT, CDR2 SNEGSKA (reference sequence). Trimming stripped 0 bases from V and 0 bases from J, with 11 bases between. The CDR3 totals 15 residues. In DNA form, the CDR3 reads TGCAGTGCTAGAGATTTTCAGGGGCCTAACTATGGCTACACCTTC. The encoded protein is CSARDFQGPNYGYTF.

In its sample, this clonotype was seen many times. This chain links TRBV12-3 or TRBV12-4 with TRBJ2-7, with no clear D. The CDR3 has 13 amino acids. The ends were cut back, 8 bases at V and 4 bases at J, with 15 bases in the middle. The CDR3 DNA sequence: TGTGCCAGCGGCCGGACCCCCCCGTACGAGCAGTACTTC. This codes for CASGRTPPYEQYF.

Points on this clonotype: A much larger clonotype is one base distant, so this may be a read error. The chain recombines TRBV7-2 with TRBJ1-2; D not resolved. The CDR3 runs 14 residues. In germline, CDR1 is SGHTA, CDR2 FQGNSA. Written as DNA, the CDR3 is TGTGTCAGCAGCTTAGAACGCAACCCGCGGGGCTACACCTTC. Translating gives CVSSLERNPRGYTF.

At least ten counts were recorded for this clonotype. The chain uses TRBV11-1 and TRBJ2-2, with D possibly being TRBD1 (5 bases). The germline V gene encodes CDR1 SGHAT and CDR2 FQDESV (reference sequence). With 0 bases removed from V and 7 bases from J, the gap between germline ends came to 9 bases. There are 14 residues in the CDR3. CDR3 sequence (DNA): TGTGCCAGCAGCTTAGCGGTGGGGCACGGGGAGCTGTTTTTT. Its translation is CASSLAVGHGELFF.

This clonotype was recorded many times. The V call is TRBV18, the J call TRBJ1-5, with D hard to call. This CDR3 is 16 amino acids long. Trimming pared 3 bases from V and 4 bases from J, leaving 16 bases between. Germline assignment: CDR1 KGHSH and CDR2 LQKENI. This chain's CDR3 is CASSPQRQLPNQPQHF. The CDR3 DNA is TGTGCCAGCTCACCCCAGAGACAACTCCCGAATCAGCCCCAGCATTTT.

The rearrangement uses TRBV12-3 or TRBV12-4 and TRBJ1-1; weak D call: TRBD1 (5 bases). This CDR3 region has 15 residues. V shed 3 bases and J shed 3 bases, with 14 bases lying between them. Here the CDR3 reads CASSFGGFGDTEAFF. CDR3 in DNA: TGTGCCAGCAGTTTTGGGGGTTTCGGGGACACTGAAGCTTTCTTT.

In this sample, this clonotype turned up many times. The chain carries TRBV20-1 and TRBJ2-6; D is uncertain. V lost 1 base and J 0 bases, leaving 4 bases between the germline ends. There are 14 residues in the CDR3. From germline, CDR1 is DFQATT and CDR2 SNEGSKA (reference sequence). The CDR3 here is CSARVFSGANVLTF. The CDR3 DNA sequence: TGCAGTGCTAGAGTGTTCTCTGGGGCCAACGTCCTGACTTTC.